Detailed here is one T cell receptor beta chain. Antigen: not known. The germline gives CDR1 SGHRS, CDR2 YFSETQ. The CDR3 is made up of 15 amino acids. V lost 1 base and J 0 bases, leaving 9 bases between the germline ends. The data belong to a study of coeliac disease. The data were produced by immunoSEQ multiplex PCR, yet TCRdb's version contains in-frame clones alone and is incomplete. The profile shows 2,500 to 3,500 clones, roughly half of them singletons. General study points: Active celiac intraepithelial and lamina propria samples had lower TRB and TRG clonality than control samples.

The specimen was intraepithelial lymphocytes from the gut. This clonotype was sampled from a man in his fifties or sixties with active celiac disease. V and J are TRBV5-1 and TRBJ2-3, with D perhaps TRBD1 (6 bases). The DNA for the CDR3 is TGCGCCAGCAGCTTGAGAGGGGGTAGCACAGATACGCAGTATTTT. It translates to CASSLRGGSTDTQYF.